This T cell receptor (beta chain) was documented in a study of blood T cell repertoires in COVID-19. TCRdb's copy holds only in-frame clones and misses some; the assay was immunoSEQ multiplex PCR. In the table there are over 100,000 clones, approximately 90% of which are singletons. Germline trimming cut 9 bases from V and 4 bases from J; bases unmatched to any gene: 11. The CDR3 is made up of 15 amino acids. Germline V gene lookup returns CDR1 SNHLY and CDR2 FYNNEI. The chain couples TRBV2 to TRBJ2-5, with 10 bases aligning to TRBD1. This receptor was identified in a man aged 60 to 75 with COVID-19, enrolled during active disease. The sequenced material came from peripheral blood. Written as DNA, the CDR3 is TGTGCCAGTGAATCGACAGGGGGCGGGGGAGAGACCCAGTACTTC. It yields the protein CASESTGGGGETQYF.